One and the same sample provided the 22 T cell receptor beta chains below, sequenced in a study of OX40 agonist ivuxolimab in advanced cancers. The protocol was immunoSEQ multiplex PCR, while the TCRdb copy is restricted to in-frame clones and leaves out a portion. Of tens of thousands of clones listed, around 94% were seen once; the top ten hold more than 9.5%. The sample in question was CD4+ or CD8+ T cells sorted from blood, obtained in a trial of the OX40 agonist ivuxolimab. These receptors were collected from an adult with an advanced solid tumor such as melanoma, head and neck, liver or kidney cancer.

The genes are TRBV7-9 and TRBJ2-2, with 10 bases matching TRBD2. Looked up from germline, CDR1 is SEHNR and CDR2 is FQNEAQ (reference sequence). CDR3 length: 18 amino acids. J lost 7 bases, V lost 1 base, and 12 bases had no gene match. Here the CDR3 reads CASSLGLAGVNPRGELFF. CDR3 nucleotide sequence: TGTGCCAGCAGCTTAGGGCTAGCGGGAGTGAACCCTCGCGGGGAGCTGTTTTTT.

The V gene is TRBV19, the J gene TRBJ1-1; D possibly corresponds to TRBD1 (5 bases). CDR3 length: 14 residues. The germline V gene encodes CDR1 LNHDA and CDR2 SQIVND (reference sequence). V lost 2 bases and J lost 6, with 13 bases in between. DNA of the CDR3: TGTGCCAGTAGTATAATGGGGGAGGAGGCTGAAGCTTTCTTT. It is translated as CASSIMGEEAEAFF. The whole variable domain, filled in from reference TRBV19 and TRBJ1-1, reads DGGITQSPKYLFRKEGQNVTLSCEQNLNHDAMYWYRQDPGQGLRLIYYSQIVNDFQKGDIAEGYSVSREKKESFPLTVTSAQKNPTAFYLCASSIMGEEAEAFFGQGTRLTVV.

This clone is a singleton in its sample. This chain links TRBV4-1 with TRBJ1-5; TRBD1 might be the D (5 bases). Germline values: CDR1 MGHRA, CDR2 YSYEKL. Between the trimmed V and J ends, which lost 2 bases and 7 bases, there was a span of 9 bases. This CDR3 comprises 13 residues. The CDR3 protein is CASSQSRGQPQHF. The CDR3 coding sequence is TGCGCCAGCAGCCAAAGCCGGGGGCAGCCCCAGCATTTT.

The chain joins TRBV20-1 to TRBJ2-1; D not resolved. V lost 3 bases and J 6 bases, leaving 6 bases between the germline ends. The CDR3 runs to 11 residues. CDR1 DFQATT and CDR2 SNEGSKA come from the germline V gene (reference sequence). The DNA of the CDR3 is TGCAGTGCTAGTGGGTGCAATGAGCAGTTCTTC. Translated, it gives CSASGCNEQFF.

The CDR3 DNA reads TGTGCCAGCTCACCTTCGCCGAGGTTGAACACTGAAGCTTTCTTT. Translation: CASSPSPRLNTEAFF. The chain employs TRBV18 and TRBJ1-1; D uncertain. The CDR3 has 15 residues. CDR1 and CDR2 (germline): KGHSH, LQKENI. V lost 3 bases and J 0 bases, leaving 11 bases between the germline ends.

This clone was seen just once. The V call is TRBV9, the J call TRBJ1-2; tentative D call: TRBD1 (6 bases). Germline lookup yields CDR1 SGDLS and CDR2 YYNGEE. The CDR3 extends over 15 amino acids. V dropped 0 bases and J dropped 2 bases, with 11 bases sitting between them. DNA of the CDR3: TGTGCCAGCAGCGTAGAATGGACAGCCAACTATGGCTACACCTTC. This sequence encodes CASSVEWTANYGYTF. Complete variable domain (other parts from reference TRBV9 and TRBJ1-2): DSGVTQTPKHLITATGQRVTLRCSPRSGDLSVYWYQQSLDQGLQFLIQYYNGEERAKGNILERFSAQQFPDLHSELNLSSLELGDSALYFCASSVEWTANYGYTFGSGTRLTVV.

For the CDR3, the DNA is TGTGCCAGCAGTGGGGCAGGGCTTGGCTACACCTTC. Residues: CASSGAGLGYTF. This sequence joins TRBV25-1 and TRBJ1-2, with a tentative D call TRBD1 (5 bases). The CDR3 runs to 12 residues. V was trimmed by 4 bases and J by 7 bases, leaving 10 bases between them. The germline V gene encodes CDR1 MGHDK and CDR2 SYGVNS.

The V gene is TRBV6-1, the J gene TRBJ2-7; TRBD1 matches 7 bases. The V gene end was trimmed by 4 bases and the J gene end by 0 bases; junction bases not matched to a gene: 9. Germline-derived CDR1 and CDR2 are MNHNS and SASEGT. The CDR3 loop spans 16 amino acids. CDR3 residues: CASSGWTGGGSYEQYF. The CDR3 DNA reads TGTGCCAGCAGTGGGTGGACAGGAGGTGGCTCCTACGAGCAGTACTTC.

The CDR3 DNA follows: TGTGCCAGCAGCCCAGTGGGGCCGGTTGGCTACACCTTC. Its protein is CASSPVGPVGYTF. The J gene is TRBJ1-2, the V gene TRBV6-5; D is possibly TRBD1 (5 bases). The CDR3 is made up of 13 amino acids. The germline V and J ends were trimmed by 6 bases and 7 bases, with 15 bases remaining between them. Germline CDR1 reads MNHEY; CDR2 reads SVGAGI.

The CDR3 DNA is TGTGCCAGCAGCCCCGGGACTAGCGGGAGCCCCTACGAGCAGTACTTC. Encoded protein: CASSPGTSGSPYEQYF. The chain has TRBV7-6 and TRBJ2-7; 14 positions agree with TRBD2. J was trimmed by 2 bases and V by 5 bases; bases with no gene match: 5. Germline V gives CDR1 SGHVS, CDR2 FNYEAQ. The length of the CDR3 is 16 residues.

A single count supports this clone. The V gene is TRBV27, the J gene TRBJ2-7; D tentatively reads TRBD1 or TRBD2 (6 bases each). V was shortened by 5 bases and J by 6 bases, with 17 bases between the two germline ends. The CDR3 spans 14 residues. Germline assignment: CDR1 MNHEY and CDR2 SMNVEV (reference sequence). The CDR3, as DNA: TGTGCCAGCAGTCCCCTGGGGGGCTTGGTCGAGCAGTACTTC. This encodes CASSPLGGLVEQYF.

The J gene is TRBJ2-3, the V gene TRBV7-2; a possible D gene is TRBD1 (6 bases). From germline, CDR1 is SGHTA and CDR2 FQGNSA. Trimming took 4 bases from V and 4 from J, leaving 15 bases between them. This CDR3 region has 15 residues. The CDR3, as DNA: TGTGCCAGCAGCTCCCGACAGGTATCGGCAGATACGCAGTATTTT. Translating gives CASSSRQVSADTQYF.

This sequence joins TRBV9 and TRBJ2-3; TRBD2 matches at 7 bases. Germline lookup yields CDR1 SGDLS and CDR2 YYNGEE. CDR3 length equals 18 residues. V was clipped by 0 bases and J by 0 bases; unmatched bases: 10. The chain's CDR3 is CASSVGTSAGESTDTQYF. CDR3 DNA: TGTGCCAGCAGCGTAGGAACATCGGCGGGAGAGAGCACAGATACGCAGTATTTT.

A single count supports this clone. The V call is TRBV11-3, the J call TRBJ2-1, with D perhaps matching TRBD1 (5 bases). The length of the CDR3 is 14 residues. V was pared by 5 bases and J by 4 bases, with 12 bases between. The germline gives CDR1 SGHNT, CDR2 YENEEA. CDR3 in amino acids: CASSGTQGYNEQFF. DNA for the CDR3: TGTGCCAGCAGCGGTACCCAGGGTTACAATGAGCAGTTCTTC.

This chain links TRBV5-6 with TRBJ1-1, with 7 bases that match TRBD1. The length of the CDR3 is 14 residues. Trimming removed 5 bases from V and 5 bases from J; junction bases left unmatched: 9. The V gene's germline CDR1 is SGHDT and CDR2 YYEEEE. The CDR3 nucleotides are TGTGCCAGCAGGGACACAGGGGTCTGGACTGAAGCTTTCTTT. Translated, it gives CASRDTGVWTEAFF.

The chain joins TRBV4-3 to TRBJ2-2, with no clear D. This CDR3 has 14 amino acids. From germline, CDR1 is LGHNA and CDR2 YSLEER. Trimming pared 4 bases from V and 8 bases from J, leaving 14 bases between. CDR3 coding DNA: TGCGCCAGCAGCCCATCTGAGTTGTCGGGGGAGCTGTTTTTT. Translation gives CASSPSELSGELFF.

V gene TRBV5-6 combines with J gene TRBJ2-3; 9 bases align to TRBD2. The V gene end was trimmed by 8 bases and the J gene end by 2 bases; junction bases not matched to a gene: 3. The CDR3 sequence is 13 residues long. In germline, CDR1 is SGHDT, CDR2 YYEEEE. The CDR3 is CARTSGFTDTQYF. CDR3 coding DNA: TGTGCCAGGACTAGCGGATTCACAGATACGCAGTATTTT.

The rearrangement uses TRBV29-1 and TRBJ2-7; TRBD2 might be the D (6 bases). From germline, CDR1 is SQVTM and CDR2 ANQGSEA. The CDR3 sequence is 13 residues long. The germline V and J ends were trimmed by 5 bases and 5 bases, with 16 bases remaining between them. CDR3: CSVLSGDRHEQYF. CDR3 sequence (DNA): TGCAGCGTTCTTTCGGGGGATCGACACGAGCAGTACTTC.

The chain combines TRBV6-6 with TRBJ2-5, with D perhaps TRBD1 (6 bases). Between the trimmed V and J ends, which lost 10 bases and 1 base, there was a span of 10 bases. The CDR3 totals 12 residues. The V gene's germline CDR1 is MNHNY and CDR2 SVGAGI (reference sequence). In DNA, the CDR3 is TGTGCCACGTGGGGGCTCCAAGAGACCCAGTACTTC. It codes for CATWGLQETQYF.

The V call is TRBV29-1, the J call TRBJ2-1; 11 positions match TRBD1. Germline V lookup: CDR1 SQVTM, CDR2 ANQGSEA. This CDR3 contains 16 residues. V shed 2 bases and J 3 bases; nucleotides not matched to a gene: 6. This chain's CDR3 is CSVENPGQGDYNEQFF. CDR3 DNA: TGCAGCGTTGAAAACCCGGGACAGGGGGACTACAATGAGCAGTTCTTC.

The chain has TRBV15 and TRBJ1-1, with D unresolved. This CDR3 comprises 15 residues. Deletions cut 5 bases from V and 3 bases from J, with 16 bases between. The germline V gene has CDR1 LNHNV and CDR2 YYDKDF (reference sequence). The CDR3 loop is CATSRPIGMDTEAFF. Written as DNA, the CDR3 is TGTGCCACCAGCCGCCCCATAGGGATGGACACTGAAGCTTTCTTT. Full variable domain (outside the CDR3, taken from reference TRBV15 and TRBJ1-1): DAMVIQNPRYQVTQFGKPVTLSCSQTLNHNVMYWYQQKSSQAPKLLFHYYDKDFNNEADTPDNFQSRRPNTSFCFLDIRSPGLGDTAMYLCATSRPIGMDTEAFFGQGTRLTVV.

This clone came up once. V usage is TRBV7-9 and J usage is TRBJ2-5; 15 positions agree with TRBD2. Germline assignment: CDR1 SEHNR and CDR2 FQNEAQ (reference sequence). CDR3 length: 18 amino acids. V gave up 5 bases and J gave up 2 bases; unmatched junction bases: 9. CDR3 in amino acids: CASSRAGTSGRRQETQYF. The CDR3 coding sequence is TGTGCCAGCAGCCGAGCCGGGACTAGCGGGAGGCGGCAAGAGACCCAGTACTTC.